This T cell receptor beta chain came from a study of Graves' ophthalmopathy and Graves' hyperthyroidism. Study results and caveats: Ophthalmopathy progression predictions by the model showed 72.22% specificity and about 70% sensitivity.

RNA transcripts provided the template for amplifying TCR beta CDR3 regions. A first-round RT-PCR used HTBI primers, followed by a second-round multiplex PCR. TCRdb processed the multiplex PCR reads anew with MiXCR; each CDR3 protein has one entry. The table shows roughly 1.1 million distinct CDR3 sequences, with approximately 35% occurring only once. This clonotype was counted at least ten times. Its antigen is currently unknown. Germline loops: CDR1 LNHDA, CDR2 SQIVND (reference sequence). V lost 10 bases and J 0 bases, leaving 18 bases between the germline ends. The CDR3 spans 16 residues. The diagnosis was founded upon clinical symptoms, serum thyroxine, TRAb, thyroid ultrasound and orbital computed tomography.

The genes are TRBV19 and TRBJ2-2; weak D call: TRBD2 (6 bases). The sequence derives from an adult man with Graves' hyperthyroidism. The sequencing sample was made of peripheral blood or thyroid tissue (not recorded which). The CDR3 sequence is CATRDALATNTGELFF. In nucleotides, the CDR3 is TGTGCCACCCGAGATGCTCTAGCGACGAACACCGGGGAGCTGTTTTTT.